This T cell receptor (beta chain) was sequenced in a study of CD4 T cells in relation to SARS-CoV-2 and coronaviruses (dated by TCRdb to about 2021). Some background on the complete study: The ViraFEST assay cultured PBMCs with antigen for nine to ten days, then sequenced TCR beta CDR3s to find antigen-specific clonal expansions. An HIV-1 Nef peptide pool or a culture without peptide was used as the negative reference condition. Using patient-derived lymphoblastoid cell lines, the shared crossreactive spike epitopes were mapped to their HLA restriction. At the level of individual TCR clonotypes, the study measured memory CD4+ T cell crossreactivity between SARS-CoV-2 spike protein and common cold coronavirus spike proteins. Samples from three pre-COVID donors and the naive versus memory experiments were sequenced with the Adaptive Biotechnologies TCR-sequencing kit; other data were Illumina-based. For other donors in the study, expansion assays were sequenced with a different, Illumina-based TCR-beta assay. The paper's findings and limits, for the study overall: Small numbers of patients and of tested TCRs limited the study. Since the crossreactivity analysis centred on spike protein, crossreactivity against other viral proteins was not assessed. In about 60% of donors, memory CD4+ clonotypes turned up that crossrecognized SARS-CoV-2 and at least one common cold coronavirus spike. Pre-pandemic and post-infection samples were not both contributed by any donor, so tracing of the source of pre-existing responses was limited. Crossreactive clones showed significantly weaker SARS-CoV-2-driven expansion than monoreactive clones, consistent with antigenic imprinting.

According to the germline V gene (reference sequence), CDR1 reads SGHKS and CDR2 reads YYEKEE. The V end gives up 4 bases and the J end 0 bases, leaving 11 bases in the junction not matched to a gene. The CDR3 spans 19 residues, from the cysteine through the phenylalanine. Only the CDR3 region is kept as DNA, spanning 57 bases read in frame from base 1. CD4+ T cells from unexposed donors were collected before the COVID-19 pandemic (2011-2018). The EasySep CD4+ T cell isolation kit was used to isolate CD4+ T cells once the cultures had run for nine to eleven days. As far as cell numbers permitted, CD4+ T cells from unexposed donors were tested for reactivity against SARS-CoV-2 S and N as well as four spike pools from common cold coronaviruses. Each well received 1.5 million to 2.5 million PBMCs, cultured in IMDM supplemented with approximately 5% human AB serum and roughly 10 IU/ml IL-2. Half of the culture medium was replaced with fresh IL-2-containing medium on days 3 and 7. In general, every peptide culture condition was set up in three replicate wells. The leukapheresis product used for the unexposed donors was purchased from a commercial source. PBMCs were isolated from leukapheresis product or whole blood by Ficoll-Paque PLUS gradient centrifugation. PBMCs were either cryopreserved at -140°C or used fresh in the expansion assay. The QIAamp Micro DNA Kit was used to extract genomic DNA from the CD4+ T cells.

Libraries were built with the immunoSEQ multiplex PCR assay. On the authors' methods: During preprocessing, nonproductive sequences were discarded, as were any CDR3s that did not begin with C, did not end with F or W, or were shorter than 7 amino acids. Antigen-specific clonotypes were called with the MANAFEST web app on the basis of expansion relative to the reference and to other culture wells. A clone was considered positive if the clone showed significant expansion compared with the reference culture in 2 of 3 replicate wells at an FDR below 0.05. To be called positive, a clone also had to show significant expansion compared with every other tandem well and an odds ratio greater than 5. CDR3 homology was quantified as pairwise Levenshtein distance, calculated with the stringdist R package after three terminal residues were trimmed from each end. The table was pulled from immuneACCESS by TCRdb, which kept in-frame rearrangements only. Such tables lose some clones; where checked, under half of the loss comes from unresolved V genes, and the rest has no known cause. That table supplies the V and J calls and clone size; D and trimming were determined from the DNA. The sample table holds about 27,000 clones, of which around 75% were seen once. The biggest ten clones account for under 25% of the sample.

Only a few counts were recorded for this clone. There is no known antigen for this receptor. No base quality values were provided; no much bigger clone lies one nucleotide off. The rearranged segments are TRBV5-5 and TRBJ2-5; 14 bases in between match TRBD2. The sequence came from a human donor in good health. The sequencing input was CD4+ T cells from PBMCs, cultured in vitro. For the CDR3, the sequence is CASSPRWTSGRRNQETQYF. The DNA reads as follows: TGTGCCAGCAGCCCCCGATGGACTAGCGGGAGGAGGAACCAAGAGACCCAGTACTTC.